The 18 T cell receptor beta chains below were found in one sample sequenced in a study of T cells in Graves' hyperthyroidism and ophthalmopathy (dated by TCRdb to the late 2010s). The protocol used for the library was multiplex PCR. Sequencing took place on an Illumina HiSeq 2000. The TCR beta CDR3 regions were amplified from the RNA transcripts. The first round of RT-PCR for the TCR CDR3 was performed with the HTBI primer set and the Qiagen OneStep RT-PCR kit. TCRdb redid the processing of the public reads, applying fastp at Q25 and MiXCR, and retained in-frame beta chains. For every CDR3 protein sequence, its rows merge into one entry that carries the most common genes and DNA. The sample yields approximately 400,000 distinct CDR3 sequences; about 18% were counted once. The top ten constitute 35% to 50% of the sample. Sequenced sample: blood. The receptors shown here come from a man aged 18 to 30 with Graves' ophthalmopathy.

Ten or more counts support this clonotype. The CDR3 DNA is TGTGCCAGCTCACCAAACAGAAACTATGGCTACACCTTC. Encoded protein: CASSPNRNYGYTF. V is TRBV18 and J is TRBJ1-2; no firm D call. The germline V and J ends were trimmed by 2 bases and 2 bases, with 6 bases remaining between them. The germline V gene has CDR1 KGHSH and CDR2 LQKENI. There are 13 residues in the CDR3.

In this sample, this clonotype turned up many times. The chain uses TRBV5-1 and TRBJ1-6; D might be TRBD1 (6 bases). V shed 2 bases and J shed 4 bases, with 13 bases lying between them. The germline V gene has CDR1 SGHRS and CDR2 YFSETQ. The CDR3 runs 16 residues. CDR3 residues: CASSLSGGQYNSPLHF. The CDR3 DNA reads TGCGCCAGCAGCTTATCCGGCGGACAGTATAATTCACCCCTCCACTTT. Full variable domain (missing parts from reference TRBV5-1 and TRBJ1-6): KAGVTQTPRYLIKTRGQQVTLSCSPISGHRSVSWYQQTPGQGLQFLFEYFSETQRNKGNFPGRFSGRQFSNSRSEMNVSTLELGDSALYLCASSLSGGQYNSPLHFGNGTRLTVT.

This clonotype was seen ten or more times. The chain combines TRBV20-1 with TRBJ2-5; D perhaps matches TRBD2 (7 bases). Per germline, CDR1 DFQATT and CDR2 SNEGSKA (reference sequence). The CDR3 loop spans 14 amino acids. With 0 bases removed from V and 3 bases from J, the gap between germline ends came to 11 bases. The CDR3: CSARDRGAEETQYF. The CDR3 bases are TGCAGTGCTAGAGATCGGGGGGCAGAAGAGACCCAGTACTTC.

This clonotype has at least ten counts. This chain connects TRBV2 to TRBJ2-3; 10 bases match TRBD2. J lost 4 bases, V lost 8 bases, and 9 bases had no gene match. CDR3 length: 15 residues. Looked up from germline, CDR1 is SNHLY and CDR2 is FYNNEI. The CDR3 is CASGRRSGGADTQYF. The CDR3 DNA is TGTGCCAGCGGACGACGGAGCGGGGGGGCAGATACGCAGTATTTT.

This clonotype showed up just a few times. The CDR3: CASSKERGRGGGAKNIQYF. CDR3 DNA sequence: TGTGCCAGCAGTAAAGAGCGGGGGCGCGGAGGGGGGGCCAAAAACATTCAGTACTTC. The V gene is TRBV6-1, the J gene TRBJ2-4, with 8 bases aligning to TRBD2. The CDR3 runs to 19 residues. The ends lost 5 bases at V and 1 base at J; junction bases unmatched: 16. Germline lookup yields CDR1 MNHNS and CDR2 SASEGT.

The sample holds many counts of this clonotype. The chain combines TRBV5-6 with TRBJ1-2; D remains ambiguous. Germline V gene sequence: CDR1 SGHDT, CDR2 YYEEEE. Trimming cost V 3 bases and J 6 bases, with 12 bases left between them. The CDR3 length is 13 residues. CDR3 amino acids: CASSWGPTNGYTF. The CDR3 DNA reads TGTGCCAGCAGCTGGGGTCCAACGAATGGCTACACCTTC. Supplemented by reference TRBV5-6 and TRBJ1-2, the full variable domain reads DAGVTQSPTHLIKTRGQQVTLRCSPKSGHDTVSWYQQALGQGPQFIFQYYEEEERQRGNFPDRFSGHQFPNYSSELNVNALLLGDSALYLCASSWGPTNGYTFGSGTRLTVV.

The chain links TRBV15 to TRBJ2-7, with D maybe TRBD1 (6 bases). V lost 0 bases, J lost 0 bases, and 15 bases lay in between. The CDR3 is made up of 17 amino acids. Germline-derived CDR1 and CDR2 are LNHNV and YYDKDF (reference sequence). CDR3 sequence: CATSRDFEGHRSYEQYF. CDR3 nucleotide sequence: TGTGCCACCAGCAGAGATTTCGAGGGACACCGCTCCTACGAGCAGTACTTC.

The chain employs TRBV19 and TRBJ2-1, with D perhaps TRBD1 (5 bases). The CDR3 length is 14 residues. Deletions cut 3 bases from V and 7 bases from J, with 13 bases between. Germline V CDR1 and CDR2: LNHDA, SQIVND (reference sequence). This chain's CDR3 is CASSISVTANEQFF. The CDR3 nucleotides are TGTGCCAGTAGTATCTCGGTGACAGCTAATGAGCAGTTCTTC. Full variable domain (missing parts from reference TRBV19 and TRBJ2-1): DGGITQSPKYLFRKEGQNVTLSCEQNLNHDAMYWYRQDPGQGLRLIYYSQIVNDFQKGDIAEGYSVSREKKESFPLTVTSAQKNPTAFYLCASSISVTANEQFFGPGTRLTVL.

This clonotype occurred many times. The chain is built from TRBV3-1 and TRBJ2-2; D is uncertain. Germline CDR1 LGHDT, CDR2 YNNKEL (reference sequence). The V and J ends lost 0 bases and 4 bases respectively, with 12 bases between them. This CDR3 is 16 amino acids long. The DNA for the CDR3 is TGTGCCAGCAGCCAAGAAGACCGATGGGGCACCGGGGAGCTGTTTTTT. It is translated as CASSQEDRWGTGELFF.

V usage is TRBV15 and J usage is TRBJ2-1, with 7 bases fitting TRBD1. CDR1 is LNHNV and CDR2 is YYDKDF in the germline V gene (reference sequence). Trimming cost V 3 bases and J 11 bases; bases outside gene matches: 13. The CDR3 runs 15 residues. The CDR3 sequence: CATSRAPGTADKQFF. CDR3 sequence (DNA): TGTGCCACCAGCAGGGCTCCCGGGACAGCAGACAAGCAGTTCTTC. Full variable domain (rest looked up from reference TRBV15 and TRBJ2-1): DAMVIQNPRYQVTQFGKPVTLSCSQTLNHNVMYWYQQKSSQAPKLLFHYYDKDFNNEADTPDNFQSRRPNTSFCFLDIRSPGLGDTAMYLCATSRAPGTADKQFFGPGTRLTVL.

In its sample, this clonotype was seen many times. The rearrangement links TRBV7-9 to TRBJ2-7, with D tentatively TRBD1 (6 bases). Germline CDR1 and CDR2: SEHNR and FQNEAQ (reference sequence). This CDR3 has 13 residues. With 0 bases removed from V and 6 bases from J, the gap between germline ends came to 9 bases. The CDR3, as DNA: TGTGCCAGCAGCTTAGCCCAGGGGACCGAGCAGTACTTC. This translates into CASSLAQGTEQYF.

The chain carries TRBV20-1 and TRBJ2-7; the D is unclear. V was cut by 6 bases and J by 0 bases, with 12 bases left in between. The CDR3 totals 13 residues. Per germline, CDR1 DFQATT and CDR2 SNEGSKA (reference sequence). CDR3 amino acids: CSAYHGRSYEQYF. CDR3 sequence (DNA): TGCAGTGCGTATCATGGTCGCTCCTACGAGCAGTACTTC.

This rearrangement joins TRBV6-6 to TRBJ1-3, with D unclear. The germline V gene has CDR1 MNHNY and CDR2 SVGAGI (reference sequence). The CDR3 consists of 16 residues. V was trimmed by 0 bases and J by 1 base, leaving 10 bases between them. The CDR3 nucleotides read TGTGCCAGCAGTTACTCCGGGGATGGGTCTGGAAACACCATATATTTT. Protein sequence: CASSYSGDGSGNTIYF.

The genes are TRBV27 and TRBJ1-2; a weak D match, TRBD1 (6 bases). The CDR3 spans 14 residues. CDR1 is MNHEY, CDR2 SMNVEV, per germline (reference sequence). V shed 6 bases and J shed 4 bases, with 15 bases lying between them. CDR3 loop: CASSRWAGAYGYTF. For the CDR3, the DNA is TGTGCCAGCAGCCGTTGGGCAGGGGCCTATGGCTACACCTTC.

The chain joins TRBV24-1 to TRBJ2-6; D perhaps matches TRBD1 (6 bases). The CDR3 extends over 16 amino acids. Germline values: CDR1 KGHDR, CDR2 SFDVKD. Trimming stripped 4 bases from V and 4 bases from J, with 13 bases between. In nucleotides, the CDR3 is TGTGCCACCAGTGAATCACAGGGACCCGGGGCCAACGTCCTGACTTTC. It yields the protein CATSESQGPGANVLTF.

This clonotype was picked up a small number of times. CDR3 in amino acids: CASSLISGLGAQQYF. In nucleotides, the CDR3 is TGTGCCAGCAGCTTAATTTCGGGGTTGGGGGCGCAGCAGTATTTT. The J gene is TRBJ2-3, the V gene TRBV7-9; D might be TRBD1 (6 bases). There are 15 residues in the CDR3. Germline CDR1 SEHNR, CDR2 FQNEAQ (reference sequence). Between the trimmed V and J ends, which lost 2 bases and 11 bases, there was a span of 20 bases.

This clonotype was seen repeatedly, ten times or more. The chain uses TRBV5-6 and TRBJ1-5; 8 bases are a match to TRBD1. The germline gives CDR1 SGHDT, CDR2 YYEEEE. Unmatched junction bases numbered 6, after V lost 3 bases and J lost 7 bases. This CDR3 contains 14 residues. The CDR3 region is CASSSTGGLQPQHF. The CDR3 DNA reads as TGTGCCAGCAGCTCAACAGGGGGACTGCAGCCCCAGCATTTT.

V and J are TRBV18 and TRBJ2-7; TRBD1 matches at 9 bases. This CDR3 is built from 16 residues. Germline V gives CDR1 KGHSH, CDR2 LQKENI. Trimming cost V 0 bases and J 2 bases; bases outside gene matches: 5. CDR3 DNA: TGTGCCAGCTCACCACCGGGACAGGGAGTGGCCTACGAGCAGTACTTC. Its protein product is CASSPPGQGVAYEQYF.